The next 4 T cell receptor beta chains were all read from a single sample in a study of OX40 agonist ivuxolimab in advanced cancers. Using immunoSEQ multiplex PCR, the repertoire was profiled, and TCRdb retains in-frame clones only, with some absent. Here the sample spans fewer than 60,000 clones, roughly four fifths being singletons. This sample comprised CD4+ or CD8+ T cells sorted from blood, obtained in a trial of the OX40 agonist ivuxolimab. Every receptor here comes from an adult with an advanced solid tumor such as melanoma, head and neck, liver or kidney cancer.

The chain uses TRBV9 and TRBJ2-2; 10 bases fit TRBD2. The V and J ends lost 0 bases and 7 bases, in that order; junction bases with no gene match: 9. Looked up from germline, CDR1 is SGDLS and CDR2 is YYNGEE. CDR3 length: 17 amino acids. Here the CDR3 DNA reads TGTGCCAGCAGCGTAGCTACGGGGTCTAGCGGGGGCGGGGAGCTGTTTTTT. Translation: CASSVATGSSGGGELFF.

The rearrangement joins TRBV19 to TRBJ2-2; 8 bases match TRBD1. CDR3 length: 14 amino acids. V lost 7 bases to trimming and J lost 3 bases; unmatched junction nucleotides: 4. From germline, CDR1 is LNHDA and CDR2 SQIVND (reference sequence). DNA of the CDR3: TGTGCCAGTACCCAGGGGGCAGACACCGGGGAGCTGTTTTTT. Translation gives CASTQGADTGELFF.

This chain links TRBV29-1 with TRBJ2-2; D may be TRBD1 (5 bases). The CDR3 consists of 14 residues. Per the germline V gene, CDR1 is SQVTM and CDR2 is ANQGSEA. Deletions cut 1 base from V and 7 bases from J, with 13 bases between. Here the CDR3 DNA reads TGCAGCGTTGAAGGGACATTTCGTGGCGGGGAGCTGTTTTTT. It yields the protein CSVEGTFRGGELFF.

The chain has TRBV6-1 and TRBJ1-1; no clear D. V gave up 5 bases and J gave up 1 base, with 8 bases separating them. CDR1 and CDR2 from the germline V gene are MNHNS and SASEGT. The CDR3 is 13 amino acids. The CDR3 protein is CASSRSKNTEAFF. Written as DNA, the CDR3 is TGTGCCAGCAGTAGGTCAAAGAACACTGAAGCTTTCTTT.